This paragraph reports one TCR beta chain. No antigen is known for it. The sample's treatment: oral pan-JAK inhibitor, 5-10 mg twice daily. In germline, CDR1 is LGHNA, CDR2 YSLEER. Trimming shortened V by 0 bases and J by 4 bases, and 10 bases separated the two germline ends. The CDR3 has 15 amino acids. Sequencing templates came from extracted RNA that was reverse transcribed into cDNA. The table came from immunoSEQ multiplex PCR; TCRdb's copy has only in-frame clones and leaves some out. The sample lists 35,000 to 50,000 clones, roughly 92% seen once, with 15% to 20% in the top ten. The data stem from a study of CD8+ T cells in alopecia areata. At the level of the study: The drug, tofacitinib, lasted 6 to 18 months, followed by 6 months off drug. General observations from the study: Across lesional scalp, and particularly alopecia totalis/universalis, clonality surpassed that of normal scalp. Among patients, TCR sharing was less clear than in mice, a difference possibly due in part to HLA diversity in the patient population.

The chain carries TRBV4-3 and TRBJ2-1; D unclear. Sequencing was performed on CD8+ T cells sorted from blood, taken at week 24, from a patient treated with tofacitinib. This TCR came from a human donor with alopecia areata. CDR3 residues: CASSQDSASYNEQFF. The CDR3, as DNA: TGCGCCAGCAGCCAAGATTCGGCTTCATACAATGAGCAGTTCTTC.